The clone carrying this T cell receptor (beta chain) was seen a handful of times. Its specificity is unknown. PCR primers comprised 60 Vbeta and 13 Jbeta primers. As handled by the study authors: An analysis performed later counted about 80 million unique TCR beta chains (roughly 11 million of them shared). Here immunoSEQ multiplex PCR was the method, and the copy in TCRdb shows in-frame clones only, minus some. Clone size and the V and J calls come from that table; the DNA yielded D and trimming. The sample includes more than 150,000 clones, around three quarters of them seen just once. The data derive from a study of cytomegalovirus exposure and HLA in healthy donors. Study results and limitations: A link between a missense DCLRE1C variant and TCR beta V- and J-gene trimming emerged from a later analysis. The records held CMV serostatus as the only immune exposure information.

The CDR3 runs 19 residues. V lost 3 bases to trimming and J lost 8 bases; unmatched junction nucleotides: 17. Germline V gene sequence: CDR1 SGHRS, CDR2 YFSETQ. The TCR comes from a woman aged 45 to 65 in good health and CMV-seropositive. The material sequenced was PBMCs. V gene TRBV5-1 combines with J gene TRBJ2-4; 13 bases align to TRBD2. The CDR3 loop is CASSWGPGLAGSSDDIQYF. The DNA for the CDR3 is TGCGCCAGCAGCTGGGGACCGGGACTAGCGGGAAGTTCTGATGACATTCAGTACTTC.